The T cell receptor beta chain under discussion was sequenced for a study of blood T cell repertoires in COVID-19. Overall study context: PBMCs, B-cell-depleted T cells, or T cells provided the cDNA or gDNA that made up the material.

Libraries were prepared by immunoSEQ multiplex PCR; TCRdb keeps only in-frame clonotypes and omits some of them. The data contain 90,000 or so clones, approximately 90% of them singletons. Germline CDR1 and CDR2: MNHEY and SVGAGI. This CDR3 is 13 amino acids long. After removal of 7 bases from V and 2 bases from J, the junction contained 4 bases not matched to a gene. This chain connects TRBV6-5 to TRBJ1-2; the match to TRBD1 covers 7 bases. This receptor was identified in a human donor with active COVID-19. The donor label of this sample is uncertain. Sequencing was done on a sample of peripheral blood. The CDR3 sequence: CASTDRENYGYTF. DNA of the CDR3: TGTGCCAGCACCGACAGGGAGAACTATGGCTACACCTTC.